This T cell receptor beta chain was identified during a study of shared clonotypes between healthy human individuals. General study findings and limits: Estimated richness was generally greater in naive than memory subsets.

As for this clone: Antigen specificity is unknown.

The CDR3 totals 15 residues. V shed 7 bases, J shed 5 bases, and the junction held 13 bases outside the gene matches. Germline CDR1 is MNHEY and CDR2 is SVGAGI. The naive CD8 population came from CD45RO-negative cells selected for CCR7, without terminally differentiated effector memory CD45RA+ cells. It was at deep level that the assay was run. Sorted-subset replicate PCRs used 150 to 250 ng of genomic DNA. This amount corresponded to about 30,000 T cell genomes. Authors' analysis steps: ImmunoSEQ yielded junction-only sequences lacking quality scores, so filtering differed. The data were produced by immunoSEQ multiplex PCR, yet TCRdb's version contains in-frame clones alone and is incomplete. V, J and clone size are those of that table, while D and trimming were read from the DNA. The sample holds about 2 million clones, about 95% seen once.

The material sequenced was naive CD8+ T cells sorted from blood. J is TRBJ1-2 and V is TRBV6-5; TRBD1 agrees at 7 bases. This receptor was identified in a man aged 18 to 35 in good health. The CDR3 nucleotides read TGTGCCAGCAAGTTACATGAGGGGGCGGGGTATGGCTACACCTTC. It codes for CASKLHEGAGYGYTF.